This entry features one T cell receptor beta chain sequence. This clonotype was counted a few times. No cognate antigen has been identified for it. Base qualities are missing; no much larger clone stands one base away. From the cysteine through the phenylalanine, the CDR3 covers 16 amino acids. The entry retains the CDR3 DNA only, 48 bases that are in frame from base 1. The trim is 0 bases for V and 2 bases for J, with a gap of 11 bases between the germline ends. This specimen belongs to a study of CD4 and CD8 cells across lung adenocarcinoma regions listed by TCRdb under 2018. In terms of the full investigation: The study compared tumor centers with tumor margins to examine intratumor heterogeneity of the T cell receptor repertoire.

Libraries came from PCR. For sequencing, a HiSeq X Ten was employed. Through fastp at Q25 and MiXCR, TCRdb rebuilt clones from the public reads, retaining in-frame beta chains. Each entry is one CDR3 protein sequence, shown with its most common DNA and genes. The sample has roughly 20,000 distinct CDR3 sequences on record, less than 70% of them singletons. 20% to 25% of the sample is taken by the ten largest. Patients with localized lung adenocarcinoma, a subtype of non-small cell lung cancer, were used as donors. Samples were obtained from the centers of localized lung adenocarcinomas. For TCR repertoire analysis, CD8+ T cells taken from tumor tissue were profiled apart from CD4+ T cells.

The sequence derives from a female donor with lung adenocarcinoma. The CD4 and CD8 labels of this study may be unreliable. The rearranged chain carries TRBV12-3 or TRBV12-4 and TRBJ2-1; possibly the D gene is TRBD2, per 6 matching bases. The sample taken for sequencing was CD8+ T cells from the center of a lung tumor. In light of the paper, this sample's cell subset or site label describes: tumor center region. Here is the DNA: TGTGCCAGCAGTTTAGCCCGGGGAGGACCCTACAATGAGCAGTTCTTC. This encodes CASSLARGGPYNEQFF.